This passage covers 30 T cell receptor beta chains from one sample sequenced in a study of T cell responses to AZD1222 COVID-19 vaccine. The assay was immunoSEQ multiplex PCR, and TCRdb's table has in-frame clones only and misses some. This table has 100,000 to 150,000 clones, roughly 92% appearing once. Sequencing used peripheral blood, obtained 28 days after the second AZD1222 dose. The receptors shown here come from an adult who received the AZD1222 COVID-19 vaccine.

The chain employs TRBV19 and TRBJ2-1; 10 nucleotides agree with TRBD1. Unmatched junction bases numbered 10, after V lost 5 bases and J lost 6 bases. Per the germline V gene, CDR1 is LNHDA and CDR2 is SQIVND (reference sequence). The CDR3 runs 16 residues. CDR3 coding DNA: TGTGCCAGTAGTCCTACCTCACGGGACAGGGGCAATGAGCAGTTCTTC. Residues: CASSPTSRDRGNEQFF.

The chain links TRBV5-6 to TRBJ1-3; D is uncertain. The CDR3 contains 11 residues. Germline CDR1 and CDR2: SGHDT and YYEEEE. V lost 4 bases and J 5 bases, leaving 4 bases between the germline ends. The CDR3 DNA follows: TGTGCCAGCAGCCTCAGAAACACCATATATTTT. Encoded protein: CASSLRNTIYF.

The chain has TRBV7-6 and TRBJ2-3, with D possibly being TRBD1 or TRBD2 (5 bases each). CDR1 SGHVS and CDR2 FNYEAQ come from the germline V gene. V was trimmed by 1 base and J by 0 bases, leaving 14 bases between them. CDR3 length: 17 residues. The CDR3 DNA follows: TGTGCCAGCAGCTTAGGGGGGAGCCCCTCTAGCACAGATACGCAGTATTTT. Its translation is CASSLGGSPSSTDTQYF.

The CDR3 spells CASSQDPQWGTEAFF. The CDR3 DNA is TGTGCCAGCAGCCAAGATCCACAGTGGGGCACTGAAGCTTTCTTT. The genes are TRBV3-1 (or the pseudogene TRBV3-2) and TRBJ1-1, with D uncertain. V was pared by 0 bases and J by 4 bases, with 12 bases between. The CDR3 covers 15 residues. Per germline, CDR1 LGHDT and CDR2 YNNKEL (reference sequence).

CDR3 DNA sequence: TGTGCCAGCAGCCAAGAGTCGGCGGGCGGGATCTATGGCTACACCTTC. It yields the protein CASSQESAGGIYGYTF. The chain links TRBV3-1 (or the pseudogene TRBV3-2) to TRBJ1-2; no firm D call. CDR1 and CDR2 from the germline V gene are LGHDT and YNNKEL (reference sequence). V was shortened by 0 bases and J by 4 bases, with 15 bases between the two germline ends. The CDR3 runs to 16 residues.

V is TRBV13 and J is TRBJ2-3; the D is unclear. V was shortened by 4 bases and J by 4 bases, with 6 bases between the two germline ends. This CDR3 has 12 residues. Germline V gene sequence: CDR1 PRHDT, CDR2 FYEKMQ (reference sequence). Written as DNA, the CDR3 is TGTGCCAGCAGCTCGGTGTCAGATACGCAGTATTTT. Translation: CASSSVSDTQYF.

The CDR3 coding sequence is TGTGCCAGCAGCTACCCGGGACTAGCGGGAGAGGGGGGTGCGGACATTCAGTACTTC. It is translated as CASSYPGLAGEGGADIQYF. The chain carries TRBV5-5 and TRBJ2-4; 14 bases are a match to TRBD2. The CDR3 length is 19 residues. Unmatched junction bases numbered 16, after V lost 3 bases and J lost 8 bases. CDR1 SGHKS and CDR2 YYEKEE come from the germline V gene (reference sequence).

This sequence joins TRBV12-3 or TRBV12-4 and TRBJ1-5; D is undetermined. Deletions cut 6 bases from V and 6 bases from J, with 12 bases between. This CDR3 is 13 amino acids long. CDR3 in amino acids: CASSPDAVQPQHF. As DNA, the CDR3 is TGTGCCAGCAGCCCTGATGCTGTTCAGCCCCAGCATTTT.

The rearrangement links TRBV12-3 or TRBV12-4 to TRBJ1-6; D remains unclear. Trimming took off 6 bases at V and 8 bases at J, with 8 bases between the two ends. The CDR3 extends over 12 amino acids. The CDR3 protein is CASSRVDSPLHF. The CDR3 region has the DNA TGTGCCAGCAGCCGGGTGGATTCACCCCTCCACTTT.

The rearrangement uses TRBV28 and TRBJ2-1, with 10 nucleotides matching TRBD2. Germline CDR1 reads MDHEN; CDR2 reads SYDVKM. With 2 bases clipped from V and 2 bases from J, the junction kept 6 bases outside the gene matches. The CDR3 contains 17 residues. The CDR3 DNA sequence: TGTGCCAGCAGTTTAAGGCCCCTAGCGGGAGCCTACAATGAGCAGTTCTTC. It encodes CASSLRPLAGAYNEQFF.

This clone appeared a single time. V usage is TRBV3-1 (or the pseudogene TRBV3-2) and J usage is TRBJ1-6; possibly TRBD1 for D (5 bases). Trimming stripped 6 bases from V and 7 bases from J, with 13 bases between. The CDR3 loop spans 14 amino acids. CDR1 is LGHDT and CDR2 is YNNKEL in the germline V gene (reference sequence). The CDR3 nucleotides are TGTGCCAGCAGGTTTGGGACGGCAAATTCACCCCTCCACTTT. It is translated as CASRFGTANSPLHF.

The chain joins TRBV7-8 to TRBJ2-7; TRBD1 might be the D (6 bases). Per the germline V gene, CDR1 is SGHVS and CDR2 is FQNEAQ. CDR3 length: 15 residues. Trimming pared 3 bases from V and 5 bases from J, leaving 17 bases between. The CDR3 nucleotides are TGTGCCAGCAGCTTGTCTAGCAGGGGTCTCCACGAGCAGTACTTC. It encodes CASSLSSRGLHEQYF.

The chain uses TRBV11-1 and TRBJ1-5; the D gene is possibly TRBD1 (5 bases). Trimming took off 5 bases at V and 0 bases at J, with 8 bases between the two ends. Germline CDR1 and CDR2: SGHAT and FQDESV (reference sequence). This CDR3 comprises 14 residues. CDR3 protein: CASSGDSSNQPQHF. CDR3 in DNA: TGTGCCAGCAGCGGTGACAGTAGCAATCAGCCCCAGCATTTT.

V and J are TRBV5-1 and TRBJ2-7; 7 bases map to TRBD2. V lost 0 bases, J lost 2 bases, and 5 bases stayed unmatched. This CDR3 is built from 15 residues. Germline CDR1 is SGHRS and CDR2 is YFSETQ. The CDR3 DNA sequence: TGCGCCAGCAGCTTGGCCGGCGGGGGAGCCTACGAGCAGTACTTC. Translating gives CASSLAGGGAYEQYF.

This chain links TRBV4-3 with TRBJ2-2; 10 bases map to TRBD1. Germline CDR1 and CDR2: LGHNA and YSLEER. The length of the CDR3 is 15 residues. The junction had 0 bases not matched to a gene; V was cut back by 1 base and J by 4 bases. The DNA of the CDR3 is TGCGCCAGCAGCCAAGGGACAGGGGGCACCGGGGAGCTGTTTTTT. Its translation: CASSQGTGGTGELFF.

This sequence joins TRBV12-3 or TRBV12-4 and TRBJ2-1, with 10 bases identical to TRBD2. This CDR3 has 13 residues. V trimming: 5 bases; J trimming: 7 bases; junction bases outside the gene matches: 2. The CDR3 loop is CASSTGLANEQFF. The DNA of the CDR3 is TGTGCCAGCAGTACGGGACTAGCGAATGAGCAGTTCTTC.

This chain links TRBV5-5 with TRBJ1-2, with D unclear. Germline V CDR1 and CDR2: SGHKS, YYEKEE (reference sequence). Trimming cost V 1 base and J 7 bases, with 8 bases left between them. This CDR3 region has 12 residues. CDR3 sequence reads: CASSLSLGGYTF. DNA for the CDR3: TGTGCCAGCAGCTTGTCGCTGGGTGGCTACACCTTC.

The chain couples TRBV7-3 to TRBJ1-3, with D possibly TRBD1 on 6 matching bases. The V gene lost 5 bases and the J gene lost 3 bases, with 11 bases spanning the gap. The CDR3 spans 14 residues. In germline, CDR1 is SGHTA, CDR2 FQGTGA. The CDR3 spells CASSLGGLGNTIYF. As DNA, the CDR3 is TGTGCCAGCAGCCTAGGGGGGCTTGGAAACACCATATATTTT. Drawing the rest from reference TRBV7-3 and TRBJ1-3, the complete variable domain is GAGVSQTPSNKVTEKGKYVELRCDPISGHTALYWYRQSLGQGPEFLIYFQGTGAADDSGLPNDRFFAVRPEGSVSTLKIQRTERGDSAVYLCASSLGGLGNTIYFGEGSWLTVV.

This chain uses TRBV7-3 with TRBJ2-3; D unclear. Trimming left V 5 bases short and J 0 bases short, with 9 bases between. CDR1 and CDR2 (germline): SGHTA, FQGTGA. The CDR3 spans 14 residues. The CDR3 is CASSPGRSTDTQYF. The CDR3 coding sequence is TGTGCCAGCAGCCCAGGACGTAGCACAGATACGCAGTATTTT.

The chain couples TRBV6-2 or TRBV6-3 to TRBJ1-2; D gene uncertain. Trimming pared 2 bases from V and 1 base from J, leaving 2 bases between. The CDR3 totals 12 residues. The germline V gene has CDR1 MNHEY and CDR2 SVGEGT. The CDR3 here is CASSYNNYGYTF. In nucleotides, the CDR3 is TGTGCCAGCAGTTACAATAACTATGGCTACACCTTC.

The chain combines TRBV30 with TRBJ1-1, with D possibly being TRBD1 (5 bases). This CDR3 is built from 11 residues. V was clipped by 3 bases and J by 10 bases, with 12 bases between them. Germline CDR1 is GTSNPN and CDR2 is SVGIG (reference sequence). CDR3 DNA sequence: TGTGCCTGGAGGTTGGGACTCGGAGCTTTCTTT. Amino acid sequence: CAWRLGLGAFF.

About this clone: Other nucleotide sequences from this sample produce the same CDR3. This rearrangement joins TRBV11-2 to TRBJ2-5; D ambiguous. The CDR3 is made up of 12 amino acids. Germline CDR1 and CDR2: SGHAT and FQNNGV. The V gene lost 0 bases and the J gene lost 4 bases, with 3 bases spanning the gap. The CDR3: CASSLDRETQYF. CDR3 bases: TGTGCCAGCAGCTTAGATCGAGAGACCCAGTACTTC.

V gene TRBV14 combines with J gene TRBJ2-7; D may correspond to TRBD1 or TRBD2 (5 bases each). V lost 1 base, J lost 4 bases, and 14 bases lay in between. Germline V lookup: CDR1 SGHDN, CDR2 FVKESK. The CDR3 loop spans 15 amino acids. CDR3 sequence reads: CASSQGIGTDYEQYF. For the CDR3, the DNA is TGTGCCAGCAGCCAAGGTATAGGGACGGATTACGAGCAGTACTTC.

This CDR3 is CASSGTGGVWGYTF. The CDR3 region has the DNA TGTGCCAGCAGCGGGACAGGGGGCGTCTGGGGCTACACCTTC. The rearrangement links TRBV9 to TRBJ1-2, with 11 bases lining up with TRBD1. Looked up from germline, CDR1 is SGDLS and CDR2 is YYNGEE. V dropped 3 bases and J dropped 8; count of bases not matched to a gene: 6. This CDR3 region has 14 residues.

The V gene is TRBV5-6, the J gene TRBJ2-3; TRBD1 matches at 7 bases. J lost 1 base, V lost 2 bases, and 1 base had no gene match. Germline CDR1 SGHDT, CDR2 YYEEEE. CDR3 length: 14 amino acids. The DNA of the CDR3 is TGTGCCAGCAGCTTTCAGGGGGGCACAGATACGCAGTATTTT. Its protein is CASSFQGGTDTQYF.

This clone is labeled as medium-sized. V usage is TRBV24-1 and J usage is TRBJ1-5; D unresolved. CDR3 length: 17 amino acids. V was shortened by 1 base and J by 1 base, with 13 bases between the two germline ends. CDR1 is KGHDR and CDR2 is SFDVKD in the germline V gene. The chain's CDR3 is CATSDLGSMWSNQPQHF. CDR3 coding DNA: TGTGCCACCAGTGATTTAGGGAGCATGTGGAGCAATCAGCCCCAGCATTTT.

The chain has TRBV11-3 and TRBJ1-1; D gene ambiguous. Germline V lookup: CDR1 SGHNT, CDR2 YENEEA. Between the trimmed V and J ends, which lost 2 bases and 6 bases, there was a span of 10 bases. The CDR3 has 13 residues. As DNA, the CDR3 is TGTGCCAGCAGCTTAAGTGGAAGCCCTGAAGCTTTCTTT. As protein: CASSLSGSPEAFF.

V and J are TRBV6-5 and TRBJ2-2; D is undetermined. Deletions cut 6 bases from V and 6 bases from J, with 5 bases between. The CDR3 covers 11 residues. Germline V lookup: CDR1 MNHEY, CDR2 SVGAGI. CDR3 residues: CASRGAGELFF. The CDR3 DNA reads TGTGCCAGCAGGGGTGCCGGGGAGCTGTTTTTT.

The gene calls are TRBV9 and TRBJ2-7; no definite D call. V dropped 1 base and J dropped 3 bases, with 14 bases sitting between them. Germline CDR1 and CDR2: SGDLS and YYNGEE. The CDR3 sequence is 15 residues long. Written as DNA, the CDR3 is TGTGCCAGCAGCGTAACAGCCGGGTCACACTACGAGCAGTACTTC. It codes for CASSVTAGSHYEQYF.

This clone appeared once. The CDR3 sequence: CASLLSGLSNQPQHF. The CDR3 DNA reads as TGTGCCAGCTTACTTTCCGGACTGAGCAATCAGCCCCAGCATTTT. The rearrangement joins TRBV28 to TRBJ1-5; D gene unclear. The V end was cut by 8 bases, the J end by 1 base, with 15 bases between. CDR1 is MDHEN, CDR2 SYDVKM, per germline. This CDR3 has 15 residues.